This T cell receptor beta chain was sequenced for a study of blood T cell repertoires in COVID-19 (dated by TCRdb to about 2020). In the study overall: Samples covering the acute and convalescent phases of COVID-19 were provided by collaborators in the United States, Italy and Spain. The prospective study material was composed of cDNA or gDNA derived from T cells, B-cell-depleted T cells, or PBMCs. Subjects who had been exposed to COVID-19, were actively infected with it, or had recovered from it provided the deeply sampled blood TCRbeta repertoires that made up the dataset. A freely available public database, intended as a resource for researchers studying the immune response to SARS-CoV-2, is where the repertoires were released. Samples came from the ongoing ImmuneRACE study (first 160 participants) plus 1,254 subjects from 6 global collaborators. The sample metadata nearly always contained a de-identified subject ID, COVID-19 status, age in years and sex. Where available, HLA class I and class II types were taken from metadata supplied by the sample provider and were not determined by assay-based typing.

The collaborating institutions used their own protocols to collect whole blood in K2EDTA tubes. For TCRbeta analysis, collaborator samples were shipped as frozen whole blood, as isolated PBMCs, or as DNA extracted from either sample type. The germline V gene (reference sequence) sets CDR1 to DFQATT and CDR2 to SNEGSKA. There are 11 amino acids in the CDR3, from cysteine to phenylalanine inclusive. Left in the record is the CDR3 DNA by itself, 33 bases read in frame from the first base. V lost 5 bases and J lost 3 bases; the stretch between them is 4 bases long. TCRbeta CDR3 regions were amplified from genomic DNA by means of the immunoSEQ Assay, a bias-controlled multiplex PCR. Under the source paper's analysis protocol: Within the assay, amplification of reference gene primers was used to estimate how many nucleated cells each sample contained. Sequence reads were collapsed and filtered to measure the absolute abundance of every unique TCRbeta CDR3 rearrangement. Productive Simpson clonality was computed per sample as the square root of Simpson's diversity index over productive rearrangements. Drawn from immuneACCESS, this table holds only the in-frame rearrangements with V and J called that TCRdb kept. Clones are partly lost; checked studies trace under half to an unresolved V gene and leave the rest unexplained. V and J calls and clone size are those listed in that table; D and trimming were worked out from the DNA. The sample data list about 150,000 clones, and nearly 80% of these were observed just once. The top ten clonotypes cover 1.5% to 2% of the sample.

There are a few counts of this clone. Its antigen remains undetermined. Base-call qualities are not available, and no considerably larger clone is one nucleotide away. Paper-wide results and their limitations: The amount of clinical and demographic metadata varied by source and participant and was provided uncurated.

The clonotype originates from a man aged 80 or over with acute or convalescent COVID-19. The specimen sequenced was peripheral blood. Recombination joined TRBV20-1 with TRBJ2-2; no D gene can be assigned with confidence. The sequence in DNA is TGCAGTGCTCCTTACACCGGGGAGCTGTTTTTT. Translated, this gives CSAPYTGELFF.